One T cell receptor beta chain is described in this entry. The target of this receptor is not known. Base quality data are lacking; no much larger clone is found one base away. The source of the sample is a study of blood T cell repertoires in COVID-19 (dated by TCRdb to between 2020 and 2021). At the level of the whole study: The collaborator samples originated in the United States, Italy and Spain and spanned the acute and convalescent phases of COVID-19. The material from the prospective study consisted of cDNA or gDNA derived from T cells, B-cell-depleted T cells, or PBMCs. Subjects who had been exposed to COVID-19, were actively infected with it, or had recovered from it provided the deeply sampled blood TCRbeta repertoires that made up the dataset. A freely available public database, intended as a resource for researchers studying the immune response to SARS-CoV-2, is where the repertoires were released. Samples were obtained from the ongoing ImmuneRACE study (first 160 participants) and from 1,254 subjects provided by 6 global collaborators. Nearly every sample came with metadata listing a de-identified subject ID, COVID-19 status, age in years and sex. Where HLA class I and class II types were available, the types were taken from metadata supplied by the sample provider, not from assay-based typing.

The junction shows trimming of 3 bases on V and 9 bases on J, plus 12 bases between the germline ends. The cysteine opens and the phenylalanine closes a CDR3 of 13 amino acids. The DNA shown is the 39-base CDR3, in frame from base 1. CDR1 MNHNS and CDR2 SASEGT are derived from the germline V gene. What the work shows at the level of the full study, not this receptor alone: Clinical and demographic metadata were provided uncurated, with the amount varying by source and participant.

The immunoSEQ Assay, a bias-controlled multiplex PCR, was used to amplify TCRbeta CDR3 regions from genomic DNA. As for the original processing: The number of nucleated cells in each sample was estimated by amplification of reference gene primers within the assay. To quantify the absolute abundance of each unique TCRbeta CDR3 rearrangement, sequence reads were collapsed and filtered. For each sample, productive Simpson clonality was calculated by taking the square root of Simpson's diversity index across productive rearrangements. Imported from immuneACCESS, the table was reduced by TCRdb to in-frame sequences with V and J called. These copies leave out some clones; in studies compared against another copy, an unresolved V gene accounts for under half, and the cause of the remainder is not known. Clone size and V and J calls were adopted from that table, with D and trimming inferred from the DNA. This sample lists about 150,000 clones; 85% to 90% were detected once. The leading ten clones occupy 15% of the sample.

Collaborating institutions collected whole blood in K2EDTA tubes following their own protocols. For TCRbeta analysis, collaborator samples were shipped as frozen whole blood, as isolated PBMCs, or as DNA extracted from either sample type. Here the chain combines TRBV6-1 and TRBJ2-1, with TRBD1 perhaps the D gene, on 5 matching bases. Material: peripheral blood. This clonotype was sampled from a woman in her forties with acute or convalescent COVID-19. The DNA sequence follows: TGTGCCAGCAGTGACAAGGGGTTTTTTGAGCAGTTCTTC. Its protein reads: CASSDKGFFEQFF.